A selection of T cell receptor beta chains follows, all from one sample in a study of Graves' ophthalmopathy and Graves' hyperthyroidism. TCRdb redid the calling of the multiplex PCR reads with MiXCR, one entry per CDR3 protein. The sample has 200,000 to 300,000 distinct CDR3 sequences; around 50% are singletons. The sample taken for sequencing was peripheral blood. The origin of the receptors is an adult man with Graves' ophthalmopathy. Both conserved end residues are part of each CDR3. Each record gives: D gene, V gene, clone size, J gene, CDR3 DNA, CDR3 protein. D genes are given only for firm matches. Clone size appears in some rows only: once, few, many, or a class for an expanded clone.

D: .
V: TRBV16
size: .
J: TRBJ1-2
DNA: TGTGCCAGCAGCCATGGAACAGCCAATCTCGATGGCTACACCTTC
CDR3: CASSHGTANLDGYTF

D: TRBD1
V: TRBV19
size: .
J: TRBJ2-5
DNA: TGTGCCAGTAGTATTGGGACAGGGGAGCAAGAGACCCAGTACTTC
CDR3: CASSIGTGEQETQYF

D: .
V: TRBV2
size: .
J: TRBJ1-4
DNA: TGTGCCAGCAGTGAGGGGACCGCAACTAATGAAAAACTGTTTTTT
CDR3: CASSEGTATNEKLFF

D: TRBD1
V: TRBV20-1
size: .
J: TRBJ1-1
DNA: TGCAGTGCTAGAGCCCAGGGGGCGAGACACACTGAAGCTTTCTTT
CDR3: CSARAQGARHTEAFF

D: .
V: TRBV2
size: .
J: TRBJ1-2
DNA: TGTGCCAGCGAGGAGGGGTTCTCTGGAAACACCTTC
CDR3: CASEEGFSGNTF

D: .
V: TRBV7-9
size: few
J: TRBJ1-1
DNA: TGTGCCAGCAGGGGGGAATGGGGGGGAGGCACTGAAGCTTTCTTT
CDR3: CASRGEWGGGTEAFF

D: .
V: TRBV20-1
size: .
J: TRBJ1-5
DNA: TGCAGTGCTAGTTCTAATTCTCAGGGGAATCAGCCCCAGCATTTT
CDR3: CSASSNSQGNQPQHF

D: TRBD1
V: TRBV29-1
size: few
J: TRBJ2-5
DNA: TGCAGCGCTCTACGACAGGGGGCAAAGGGGGAGACCCAGTACTTC
CDR3: CSALRQGAKGETQYF

D: .
V: TRBV20-1
size: many
J: TRBJ1-2
DNA: TGCAGTGCTAGAGTTGGGGGGCGCGATGGCTACACCTTC
CDR3: CSARVGGRDGYTF

D: .
V: TRBV29-1
size: .
J: TRBJ2-2
DNA: TGCAGCGTTTGGGTTGCCGGGGAGCTGTTTTTT
CDR3: CSVWVAGELFF

D: .
V: TRBV4-2
size: .
J: TRBJ2-5
DNA: TGTGCCAGCAGCCCACTCTTAGCTTCCCAAGAGACCCAGTACTTC
CDR3: CASSPLLASQETQYF

D: .
V: TRBV24-1
size: .
J: TRBJ2-3
DNA: TGTGCCACCAGTGATCTCCAGGGGTCAGATACGCAGTATTTT
CDR3: CATSDLQGSDTQYF

D: TRBD1
V: TRBV24-1
size: few
J: TRBJ1-5
DNA: TGTGCCACCAGTGAGGACAGGGGTCAGCCCCAGCATTTT
CDR3: CATSEDRGQPQHF

D: .
V: TRBV3-1
size: .
J: TRBJ1-2
DNA: TGTGCCAGCAGCCAAGAGGTTGGACGGGAAACCTATGGCTACACCTTC
CDR3: CASSQEVGRETYGYTF

D: .
V: TRBV7-9
size: .
J: TRBJ1-2
DNA: TGTGCCAGCAGCTCCCCCCAGGGGCCTAACTATGGCTACACCTTC
CDR3: CASSSPQGPNYGYTF

D: .
V: TRBV2
size: few
J: TRBJ1-4
DNA: TGTGCCAGCAGCCTTCAGGCAGGGCGGGATGAAAAACTGTTTTTT
CDR3: CASSLQAGRDEKLFF